This TCR beta chain was sequenced during a study of early T cells in non-severe SARS-CoV-2 infection. Study at large: Sequencing of bulk RNA from unsorted whole blood was done, without chain pairing.

Findings and limits, study-wide: Database matching using VDJdb favored anti-spike CD8 responses, with private and CD4 specificities left missing.

Attachment of unique molecular identifiers was made to individual cDNA molecules. MiXCR, run by TCRdb on the 5' RACE reads, gives a single entry per CDR3 protein. The table lists about 58,000 distinct CDR3 sequences, approximately 12% of them singletons, with approximately 1.2% in the top ten. With regard to this clonotype: Its target is unknown.

In germline, CDR1 is SGHTA, CDR2 FQGNSA. The CDR3 consists of 16 residues. The V and J ends lost 0 bases and 6 bases, in that order; junction bases with no gene match: 6. The material sequenced was whole blood, taken at baseline. The chain links TRBV7-2 to TRBJ2-2, with 8 bases fitting TRBD1. This receptor was obtained from an adult who was a healthcare worker with PCR-confirmed SARS-CoV-2 infection or an uninfected control (not recorded which). The donor label of this sample is uncertain. The CDR3: CASSLASDRVAGELFF. As DNA, the CDR3 is TGTGCCAGCAGCTTAGCTTCGGACAGGGTAGCCGGGGAGCTGTTTTTT.